Listed here are 6 T cell receptor beta chains from one sample, sequenced in a study of blood T cells in healthy people across ages. A sample-barcoded 5' primer and a J-beta primer mix were used in a second PCR of about 6 to 11 cycles. TCRdb re-called the 5' RACE reads through MiXCR, storing one row per CDR3 protein. The sample records approximately 850,000 distinct CDR3 sequences, roughly 60% being singletons. Material: blood. These receptors were taken from a man aged 30 to 39 in good health.

Of note for this clonotype: At one of its ends the junction is not consistent with the germline gene, which may arise from a read error. This chain connects TRBV12-5 to TRBJ2-1; 7 bases align to TRBD2. The CDR3 loop spans 16 amino acids. Germline values: CDR1 LGHNT, CDR2 FRNRAP. Here the CDR3 reads CASGLNMGLSFNEQFF. The CDR3 coding sequence is TGTGCTAGTGGTTTGAATATGGGACTATCCTTCAATGAGCAGTTCTTC.

The J gene is TRBJ2-1, the V gene TRBV6-2 or TRBV6-3; a possible D gene is TRBD1 (6 bases). Looked up from germline, CDR1 is MNHEY and CDR2 is SVGEGT. V lost 5 bases and J 6 bases, leaving 14 bases between the germline ends. This CDR3 has 14 residues. The CDR3 loop reads CASSRGGSVNEQFF. The DNA of the CDR3 is TGTGCCAGCAGTAGAGGGGGTTCGGTCAATGAGCAGTTCTTC.

The J gene is TRBJ2-5, the V gene TRBV29-1; D is uncertain. The J call may be wrong; the DNA end is better matched by TRBJ2-7. The CDR3 runs 13 residues. In germline, CDR1 is SQVTM, CDR2 ANQGSEA. CDR3 bases: TGCAGCGTTGAAGTTGCGGCAGCCTACGAGCAGTACTTC. Protein product: CSVEVAAAYEQYF.

The chain links TRBV7-2 to TRBJ2-5; no firm D call. Germline V gene data show CDR1 as SGHTA and CDR2 as FQGNSA. The length of the CDR3 is 12 residues. The V end was cut by 5 bases, the J end by 5 bases, with 9 bases between. The CDR3 DNA reads as TGTGCCAGCAGCGCGACCCGCGAGACCCAGTACTTC. It is translated as CASSATRETQYF.

This clonotype was detected a few times. V and J are TRBV7-3 and TRBJ2-3; TRBD1 matches 7 bases. The germline V gene has CDR1 SGHTA and CDR2 FQGTGA. J gave up 1 base and V 5 bases, and 3 bases lay outside the gene matches. There are 14 residues in the CDR3. The CDR3: CASSHGQGTDTQYF. CDR3 coding DNA: TGTGCCAGCAGCCACGGACAGGGCACAGATACGCAGTATTTT.

This clonotype was recorded a few times. The chain links TRBV20-1 to TRBJ2-1; weak D call: TRBD1 (6 bases). The V gene's germline CDR1 is DFQATT and CDR2 SNEGSKA (reference sequence). Trimming took 6 bases from V and 7 from J, leaving 16 bases between them. The CDR3 covers 13 residues. The CDR3, as DNA: TGCAGTGCCCCGGTACAGGGCCCTAATGAGCAGTTCTTC. It encodes CSAPVQGPNEQFF.